This entry concerns a single T cell receptor (beta chain). This specimen belongs to a study of blood T cell repertoires in COVID-19. Study at large: Researchers got acute and convalescent COVID-19 samples from the United States, Italy and Spain. The analysed material was cDNA or gDNA that came from T cells, B-cell-depleted T cells, or PBMCs.

In the source study's methods: Cell counts per sample came from amplifying reference gene primers. TCRdb keeps only in-frame clones here, not all; method: immunoSEQ multiplex PCR. Clonal size and the V and J genes are those of that table, whereas D and trimming came from the DNA. The sample comprises tens of thousands of clones, about 85% of which are singletons, and 9% to 9.5% rests with the top ten. This CDR3 has 14 residues. The ends lost 5 bases at V and 7 bases at J; junction bases unmatched: 6. CDR1 is SGHAT and CDR2 is FQDESV in the germline V gene (reference sequence). The sequence derives from a human donor in a cohort sampled during active COVID-19. V and J are TRBV11-1 and TRBJ2-4; 9 positions agree with TRBD1. Sequencing used peripheral blood. The CDR3 region is CASSAGTGFNIQYF. As DNA, the CDR3 is TGTGCCAGCAGCGCCGGGACAGGGTTTAACATTCAGTACTTC.